This T cell receptor beta chain was identified in a study of blood T cell repertoires in COVID-19. Germline V lookup: CDR1 MDHEN, CDR2 SYDVKM. The CDR3 consists of 16 residues. J was trimmed by 4 bases and V by 4 bases; bases with no gene match: 8. Data came from immunoSEQ multiplex PCR; TCRdb stores just in-frame clones and leaves some out. This table has around 330,000 clones, around 89% appearing once. V usage is TRBV28 and J usage is TRBJ2-3, with TRBD1 matching over 10 bases. The TCR comes from a woman in her 30s with COVID-19, enrolled during active disease. The specimen was peripheral blood. The CDR3 coding sequence is TGTGCCAGCAGTTCCAGCCCGGGACAGGGGTCAGATACGCAGTATTTT. Translating gives CASSSSPGQGSDTQYF.